This T cell receptor beta chain originates from a study of blood T cell repertoires in COVID-19. About the study: Material from acute and convalescent COVID-19 was sourced from the United States, Italy and Spain.

This CDR3 spans 17 amino acids. V lost 5 bases, J lost 0 bases, and 16 bases lay in between. Germline V lookup: CDR1 MDHEN, CDR2 SYDVKM. Some clones are missing from TCRdb's copy, which holds only in-frame ones; the method was immunoSEQ multiplex PCR. The sample consists of some 230,000 clones, under 90% of them appearing once. The sequencing input was peripheral blood. V and J are TRBV28 and TRBJ1-4, with D maybe TRBD1 (5 bases). The sequence was collected from a woman in her fifties or sixties who had recovered from COVID-19. CDR3 nucleotides: TGTGCCAGCAGTCCACCCGGGACTGTTGCAACTAATGAAAAACTGTTTTTT. The encoded protein is CASSPPGTVATNEKLFF.